The clone carrying this T cell receptor beta chain was seen a handful of times. Its target is not known. The record originates from a study of T-cell memory formation after mild COVID-19. Study results and caveats: Several responding clones turned up in pre-infection memory, indicating that cross-reactive memory may have taken part. Clones that contracted from day 15 to 85 were balanced CD4/CD8, while later expanders leaned CD4+. There was no confirmation that second-wave clones peaking on day 37 were SARS-CoV-2 specific.

Each CDR3 protein gets one entry after TCRdb re-called the 5' RACE reads with MiXCR. The table lists around 450,000 distinct CDR3 sequences, around 20% of them singletons. This receptor was identified in an adult woman who had mild COVID-19 (a few samples of this study predate the infection). Cell type and time point are not known. Sequenced sample: PBMCs or a T cell subset sorted from them (not recorded which).

Here the CDR3 DNA reads TGTGCCAGCAGTCCCACCCCTGGACACCAATACTTC. Translating it yields CASSPTPGHQYF. This chain links TRBV12-3 or TRBV12-4 with TRBJ2-7; D may be TRBD1 (5 bases). The ends were cut back, 5 bases at V and 13 bases at J, with 18 bases in the middle. The CDR3 loop spans 12 amino acids.